The clone carrying this T cell receptor beta chain was detected a few times. The sample originates from a study of beta chain features in type 1 diabetes. Purity (above 95%) was reached by all sorted populations. The authors reverse transcribed all of the isolated RNA, so sequencing captured expressed TCRB transcripts. Sequenced by immunoSEQ multiplex PCR; TCRdb stores in-frame clones only, minus some. The table shows more than 120,000 clones, with less than 11% occurring only once. V lost 1 base, J lost 2 bases, and 8 bases lay in between. Germline CDR1 reads SGHRS; CDR2 reads YFSETQ. The CDR3 runs to 14 residues.

The chain uses TRBV5-1 and TRBJ2-3; D is uncertain. The TCR comes from a man aged 18-30 years in good health. The specimen was naive CD4+ T cells from blood. The CDR3, as DNA: TGCGCCAGCAGCTTGTGGCAGAACACAGATACGCAGTATTTT. As protein: CASSLWQNTDTQYF. Using reference TRBV5-1 and TRBJ2-3 for the parts outside the CDR3, the full variable domain is KAGVTQTPRYLIKTRGQQVTLSCSPISGHRSVSWYQQTPGQGLQFLFEYFSETQRNKGNFPGRFSGRQFSNSRSEMNVSTLELGDSALYLCASSLWQNTDTQYFGPGTRLTVL.